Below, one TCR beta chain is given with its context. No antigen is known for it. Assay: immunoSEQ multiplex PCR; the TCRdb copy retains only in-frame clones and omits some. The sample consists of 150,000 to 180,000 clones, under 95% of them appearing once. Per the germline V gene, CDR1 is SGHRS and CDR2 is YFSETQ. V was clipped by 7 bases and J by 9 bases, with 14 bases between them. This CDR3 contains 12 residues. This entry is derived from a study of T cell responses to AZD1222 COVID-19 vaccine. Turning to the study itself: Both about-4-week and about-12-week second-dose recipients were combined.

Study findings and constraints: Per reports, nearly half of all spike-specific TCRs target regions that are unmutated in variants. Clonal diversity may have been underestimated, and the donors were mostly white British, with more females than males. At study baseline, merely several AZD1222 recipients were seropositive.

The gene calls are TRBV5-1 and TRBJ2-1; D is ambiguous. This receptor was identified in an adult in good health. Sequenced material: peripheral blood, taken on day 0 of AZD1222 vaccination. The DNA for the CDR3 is TGCGCCAGCCGCCCCAAGGGTGGTGAGCAGTTCTTC. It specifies CASRPKGGEQFF. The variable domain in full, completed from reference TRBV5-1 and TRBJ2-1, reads KAGVTQTPRYLIKTRGQQVTLSCSPISGHRSVSWYQQTPGQGLQFLFEYFSETQRNKGNFPGRFSGRQFSNSRSEMNVSTLELGDSALYLCASRPKGGEQFFGPGTRLTVL.